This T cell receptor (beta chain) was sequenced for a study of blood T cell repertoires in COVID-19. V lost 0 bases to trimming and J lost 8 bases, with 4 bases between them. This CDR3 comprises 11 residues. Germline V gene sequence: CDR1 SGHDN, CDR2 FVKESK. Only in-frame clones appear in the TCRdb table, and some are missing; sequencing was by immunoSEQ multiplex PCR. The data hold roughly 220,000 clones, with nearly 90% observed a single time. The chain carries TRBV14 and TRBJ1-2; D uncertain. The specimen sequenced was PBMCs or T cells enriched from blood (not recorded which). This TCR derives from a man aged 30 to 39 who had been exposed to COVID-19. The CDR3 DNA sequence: TGTGCCAGCAGCCAAGATGGCGGCTACACCTTC. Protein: CASSQDGGYTF.